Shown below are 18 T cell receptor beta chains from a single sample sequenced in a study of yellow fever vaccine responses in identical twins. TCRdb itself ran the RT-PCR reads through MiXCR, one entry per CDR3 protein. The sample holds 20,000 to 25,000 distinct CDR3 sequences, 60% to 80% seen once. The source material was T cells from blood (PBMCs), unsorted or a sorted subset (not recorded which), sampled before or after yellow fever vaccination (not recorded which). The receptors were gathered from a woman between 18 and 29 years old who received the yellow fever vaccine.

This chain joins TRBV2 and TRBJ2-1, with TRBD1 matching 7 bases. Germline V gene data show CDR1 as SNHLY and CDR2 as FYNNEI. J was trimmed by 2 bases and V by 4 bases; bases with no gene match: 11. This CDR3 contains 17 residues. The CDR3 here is CASSVILGTATYNEQFF. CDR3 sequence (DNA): TGTGCCAGCAGTGTGATCCTCGGGACAGCCACCTACAATGAGCAGTTCTTC. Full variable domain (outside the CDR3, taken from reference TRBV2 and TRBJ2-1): EPEVTQTPSHQVTQMGQEVILRCVPISNHLYFYWYRQILGQKVEFLVSFYNNEISEKSEIFDDQFSVERPDGSNFTLKIRSTKLEDSAMYFCASSVILGTATYNEQFFGPGTRLTVL.

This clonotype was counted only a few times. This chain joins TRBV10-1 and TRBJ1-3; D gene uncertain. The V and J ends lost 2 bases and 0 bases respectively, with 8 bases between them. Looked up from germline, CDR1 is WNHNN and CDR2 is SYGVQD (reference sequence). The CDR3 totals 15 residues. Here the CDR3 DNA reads TGCGCCAGCAGTGAGCGCACAGCCTCTGGAAACACCATATATTTT. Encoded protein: CASSERTASGNTIYF.

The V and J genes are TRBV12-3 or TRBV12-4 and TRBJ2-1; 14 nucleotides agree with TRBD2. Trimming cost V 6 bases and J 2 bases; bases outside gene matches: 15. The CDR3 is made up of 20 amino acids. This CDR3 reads CASSNWVGTSGSIAYNEQFF. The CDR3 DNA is TGTGCCAGCAGCAACTGGGTGGGGACTAGCGGGAGTATAGCCTACAATGAGCAGTTCTTC.

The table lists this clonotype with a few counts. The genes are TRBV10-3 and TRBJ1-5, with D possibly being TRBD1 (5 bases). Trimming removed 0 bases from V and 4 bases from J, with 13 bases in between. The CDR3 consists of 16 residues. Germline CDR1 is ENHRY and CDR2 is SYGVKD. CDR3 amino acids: CAISESGDGLNQPQHF. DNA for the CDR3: TGTGCCATCAGTGAGTCAGGGGACGGTTTAAATCAGCCCCAGCATTTT.

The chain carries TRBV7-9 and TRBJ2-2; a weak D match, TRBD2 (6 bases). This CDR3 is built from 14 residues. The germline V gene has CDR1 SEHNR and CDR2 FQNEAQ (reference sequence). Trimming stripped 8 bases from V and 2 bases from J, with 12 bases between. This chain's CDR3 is CASPERANTGELFF. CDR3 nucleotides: TGTGCCAGCCCCGAGCGGGCTAACACCGGGGAGCTGTTTTTT.

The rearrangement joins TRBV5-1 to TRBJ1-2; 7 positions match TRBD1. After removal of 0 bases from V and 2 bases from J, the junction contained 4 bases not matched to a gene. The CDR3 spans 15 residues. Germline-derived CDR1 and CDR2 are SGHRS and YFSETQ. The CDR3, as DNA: TGCGCCAGCAGCTTGGATCCGACAGGGAACTATGGCTACACCTTC. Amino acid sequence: CASSLDPTGNYGYTF.

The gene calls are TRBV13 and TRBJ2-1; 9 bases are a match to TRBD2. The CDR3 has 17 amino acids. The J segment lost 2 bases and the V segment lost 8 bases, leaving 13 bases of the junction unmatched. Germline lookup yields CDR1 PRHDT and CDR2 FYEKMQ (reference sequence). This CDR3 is CASLTQGLAGTYNEQFF. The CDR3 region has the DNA TGTGCCAGCCTCACCCAGGGGCTAGCGGGGACCTACAATGAGCAGTTCTTC.

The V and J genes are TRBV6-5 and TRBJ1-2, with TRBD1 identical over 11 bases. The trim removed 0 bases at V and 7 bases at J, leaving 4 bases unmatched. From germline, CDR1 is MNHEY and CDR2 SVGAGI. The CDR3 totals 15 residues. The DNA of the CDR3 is TGTGCCAGCAGTTACTCGGACAGGGGGCTCTCTGGCTACACCTTC. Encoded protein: CASSYSDRGLSGYTF.

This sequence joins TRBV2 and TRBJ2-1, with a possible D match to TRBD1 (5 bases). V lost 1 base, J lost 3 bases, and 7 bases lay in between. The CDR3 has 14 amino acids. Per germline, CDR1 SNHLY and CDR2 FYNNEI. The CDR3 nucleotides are TGTGCCAGCAGTGAAGTCCAGGGCTACAATGAGCAGTTCTTC. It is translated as CASSEVQGYNEQFF.

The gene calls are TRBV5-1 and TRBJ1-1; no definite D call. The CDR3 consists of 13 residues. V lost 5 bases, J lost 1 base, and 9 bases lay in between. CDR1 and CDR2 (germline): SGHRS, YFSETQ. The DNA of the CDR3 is TGCGCCAGCAGGAACGACGGGAACACTGAAGCTTTCTTT. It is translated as CASRNDGNTEAFF.

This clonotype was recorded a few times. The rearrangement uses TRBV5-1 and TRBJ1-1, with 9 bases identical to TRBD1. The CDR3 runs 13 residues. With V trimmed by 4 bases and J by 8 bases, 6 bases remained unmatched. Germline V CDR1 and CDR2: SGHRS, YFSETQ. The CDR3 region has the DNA TGCGCCAGCAGCACATCGGACAGGGGAGAAGCTTTCTTT. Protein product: CASSTSDRGEAFF.

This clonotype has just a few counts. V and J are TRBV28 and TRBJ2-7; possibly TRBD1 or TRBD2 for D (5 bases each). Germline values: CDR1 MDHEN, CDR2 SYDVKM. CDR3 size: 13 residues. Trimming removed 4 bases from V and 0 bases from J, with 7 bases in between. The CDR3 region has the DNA TGTGCCAGCAGTTCAGGGACCTCCTACGAGCAGTACTTC. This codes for CASSSGTSYEQYF.

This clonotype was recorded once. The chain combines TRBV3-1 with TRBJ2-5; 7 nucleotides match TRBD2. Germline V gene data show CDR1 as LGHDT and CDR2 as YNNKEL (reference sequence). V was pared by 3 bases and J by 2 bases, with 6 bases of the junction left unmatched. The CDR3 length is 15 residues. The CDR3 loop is CASSHPSGDQETQYF. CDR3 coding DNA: TGTGCCAGCAGCCACCCTAGCGGAGATCAAGAGACCCAGTACTTC.

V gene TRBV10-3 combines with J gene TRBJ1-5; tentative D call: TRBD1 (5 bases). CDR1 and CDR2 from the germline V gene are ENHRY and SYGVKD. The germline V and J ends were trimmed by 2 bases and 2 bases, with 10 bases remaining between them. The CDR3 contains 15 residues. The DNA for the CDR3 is TGTGCCATCAGTGAGGGCCAGGGTCGCAATCAGCCCCAGCATTTT. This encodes CAISEGQGRNQPQHF.

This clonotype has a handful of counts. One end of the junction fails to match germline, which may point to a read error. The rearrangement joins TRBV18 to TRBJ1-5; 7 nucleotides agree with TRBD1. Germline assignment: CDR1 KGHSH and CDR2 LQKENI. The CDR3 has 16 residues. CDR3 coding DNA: TGTGCCAGCTCACCGGGGACAGCCTATAGCAATCAGACCCAGCATTTT. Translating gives CASSPGTAYSNQTQHF.

The CDR3 nucleotides are TGTGCCACCAGTGACTCATCAAGGAGCACCGGGGAGCTGTTTTTT. It is translated as CATSDSSRSTGELFF. The chain couples TRBV24-1 to TRBJ2-2, with D uncertain. The CDR3 runs to 15 residues. Germline V CDR1 and CDR2: KGHDR, SFDVKD. V was cut by 4 bases and J by 4 bases, with 12 bases left in between.

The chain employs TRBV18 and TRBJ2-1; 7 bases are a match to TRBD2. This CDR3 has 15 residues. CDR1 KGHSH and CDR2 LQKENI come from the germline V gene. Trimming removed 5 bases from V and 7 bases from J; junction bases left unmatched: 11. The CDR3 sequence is CASSTGAGLTNEQFF. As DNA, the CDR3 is TGTGCCAGCTCAACCGGAGCGGGACTAACAAATGAGCAGTTCTTC. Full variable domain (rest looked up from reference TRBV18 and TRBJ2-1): NAGVMQNPRHLVRRRGQEARLRCSPMKGHSHVYWYRQLPEEGLKFMVYLQKENIIDESGMPKERFSAEFPKEGPSILRIQQVVRGDSAAYFCASSTGAGLTNEQFFGPGTRLTVL.

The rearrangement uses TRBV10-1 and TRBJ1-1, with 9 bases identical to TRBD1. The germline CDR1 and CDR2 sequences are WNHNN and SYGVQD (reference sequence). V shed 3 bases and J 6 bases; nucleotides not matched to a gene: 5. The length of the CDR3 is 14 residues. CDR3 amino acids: CASSDPQGAAEAFF. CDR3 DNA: TGCGCCAGCAGTGACCCACAGGGGGCCGCTGAAGCTTTCTTT.